The 12 T cell receptor beta chains reported below all come from one sample, sequenced in a study of blood T cells in healthy people across ages. The use of a sample-barcoded 5' primer and a J-beta primer mix characterized a second PCR of about 6 to 12 cycles. TCRdb re-called the 5' RACE reads through MiXCR, storing one row per CDR3 protein. The top ten clones hold 3% to 4% of a sample with 450,000 to 600,000 distinct CDR3 sequences, about 28% of them seen once. This sample also appeared in a second study, on T cells of mothers and their children.

Sequenced: blood. These receptor sequences come from a boy between 2 and 10 years old in good health.

In its sample, this clonotype was seen a few times. The CDR3 here is CASSLAAPGFQETQYF. CDR3 in DNA: TGTGCCAGCAGTTTAGCAGCACCCGGTTTCCAAGAGACCCAGTACTTC. The chain is built from TRBV12-3 or TRBV12-4 and TRBJ2-5; no definite D call. The CDR3 consists of 16 residues. The germline V and J ends were trimmed by 0 bases and 1 base, with 12 bases remaining between them.

This clonotype was recorded at least ten times. V usage is TRBV7-3 and J usage is TRBJ2-5, with 9 bases fitting TRBD1. The V gene end was trimmed by 6 bases and the J gene end by 3 bases; junction bases not matched to a gene: 2. CDR1 is SGHTA and CDR2 is FQGTGA in the germline V gene. The CDR3 is made up of 13 amino acids. CDR3 in amino acids: CASSRDREETQYF. The DNA for the CDR3 is TGTGCCAGCAGTCGGGACAGGGAAGAGACCCAGTACTTC. Full variable domain (missing parts from reference TRBV7-3 and TRBJ2-5): GAGVSQTPSNKVTEKGKYVELRCDPISGHTALYWYRQSLGQGPEFLIYFQGTGAADDSGLPNDRFFAVRPEGSVSTLKIQRTERGDSAVYLCASSRDREETQYFGPGTRLLVL.

V gene TRBV3-1 combines with J gene TRBJ2-5, with a weak D call TRBD1 (7 bases). The length of the CDR3 is 15 residues. CDR1 LGHDT and CDR2 YNNKEL come from the germline V gene (reference sequence). V was trimmed by 3 bases and J by 4 bases, leaving 15 bases between them. CDR3 protein: CASSQGNRGGETQYF. The CDR3 DNA reads TGTGCCAGCAGCCAGGGCAACAGGGGAGGAGAGACCCAGTACTTC.

The chain links TRBV7-9 to TRBJ2-2, with no clear D. Germline V lookup: CDR1 SEHNR, CDR2 FQNEAQ (reference sequence). This CDR3 comprises 14 residues. V dropped 3 bases and J dropped 6 bases, with 11 bases sitting between them. CDR3 coding DNA: TGTGCCAGCAGCTTCGAGAGCGTTGCCGGGGAGCTGTTTTTT. It is translated as CASSFESVAGELFF.

This clonotype has a handful of counts. This chain uses TRBV7-2 with TRBJ2-6; tentative D call: TRBD2 (5 bases). The CDR3 sequence is 15 residues long. Germline CDR1 and CDR2: SGHTA and FQGNSA. Deletions cut 5 bases from V and 4 bases from J, with 12 bases between. In DNA form, the CDR3 reads TGTGCCAGCAGCCGCGAGGGATCAGGGGCCAACGTCCTGACTTTC. This sequence encodes CASSREGSGANVLTF.

The gene calls are TRBV20-1 and TRBJ2-3, with D uncertain. The CDR3 has 16 amino acids. V lost 0 bases and J lost 7, with 20 bases in between. Germline V gene lookup returns CDR1 DFQATT and CDR2 SNEGSKA (reference sequence). CDR3: CSARDFLDLGINTQYF. The CDR3 DNA reads as TGCAGTGCTAGAGATTTCCTAGACTTAGGCATAAATACGCAGTATTTT.

V gene TRBV27 combines with J gene TRBJ1-2; TRBD1 matches at 8 bases. Losses at the gene ends were 5 bases for V and 4 bases for J; bases not matched to a gene: 9. The CDR3 runs 15 residues. The germline V gene has CDR1 MNHEY and CDR2 SMNVEV (reference sequence). The CDR3, as DNA: TGTGCCAGCAGTACCAGGGGGCTCGGTAGCTATGGCTACACCTTC. Translated: CASSTRGLGSYGYTF.

Regarding this clonotype: At one end the junction does not follow the germline gene, possibly because of a read error. The chain joins TRBV7-9 to TRBJ2-5; D is unclear. This CDR3 contains 14 residues. Per germline, CDR1 SEHNR and CDR2 FQNEAQ (reference sequence). The CDR3 sequence is CASILDTYQEAQYF. The CDR3 coding sequence is TGTGCCAGCATCCTAGACACTTACCAAGAGGCCCAGTACTTC.

V usage is TRBV5-1 and J usage is TRBJ2-7, with D perhaps matching TRBD1 (5 bases). Trimming shortened V by 5 bases and J by 4 bases, and 7 bases separated the two germline ends. This CDR3 contains 11 residues. The germline V gene has CDR1 SGHRS and CDR2 YFSETQ. CDR3 DNA: TGCGCCAGCAGGACAGTTTACGAGCAGTACTTC. Protein product: CASRTVYEQYF. Complete variable domain (other parts from reference TRBV5-1 and TRBJ2-7): KAGVTQTPRYLIKTRGQQVTLSCSPISGHRSVSWYQQTPGQGLQFLFEYFSETQRNKGNFPGRFSGRQFSNSRSEMNVSTLELGDSALYLCASRTVYEQYFGPGTRLTVT.

The sample holds a few counts of this clonotype. The genes are TRBV7-6 and TRBJ2-1; TRBD2 matches 13 bases. With V trimmed by 5 bases and J by 2 bases, 3 bases remained unmatched. This CDR3 comprises 16 residues. Germline lookup yields CDR1 SGHVS and CDR2 FNYEAQ. DNA for the CDR3: TGTGCCAGCAGCCCGGGACTAGCGGGGCCCTACAATGAGCAGTTCTTC. Its translation is CASSPGLAGPYNEQFF.

This clonotype was seen a few times. The V gene is TRBV20-1, the J gene TRBJ2-5; 8 nucleotides match TRBD2. V trimming: 3 bases; J trimming: 2 bases; junction bases outside the gene matches: 8. Germline lookup yields CDR1 DFQATT and CDR2 SNEGSKA (reference sequence). This CDR3 contains 15 residues. The CDR3 spells CSASISGSSQETQYF. Here the CDR3 DNA reads TGCAGTGCTAGTATCAGCGGGAGCTCTCAAGAGACCCAGTACTTC.

V is TRBV30 and J is TRBJ1-2; D is uncertain. This CDR3 is built from 13 residues. Germline V gives CDR1 GTSNPN, CDR2 SVGIG (reference sequence). The V gene lost 3 bases and the J gene lost 8 bases, with 16 bases spanning the gap. The CDR3 nucleotides are TGTGCCTGGAGCCCCGGATGGGCGGGGGGCTACACCTTC. Its translation is CAWSPGWAGGYTF.